Listed below are T cell receptor beta chains from one sample, sequenced in a study of blood T cell repertoires in COVID-19. The table came from immunoSEQ multiplex PCR; TCRdb's copy has only in-frame clones and leaves some out. This table has 150,000 to 200,000 clones, around 88% appearing once. The sample consisted of peripheral blood. The receptors were gathered from a woman aged 25 to 39 with acute or convalescent COVID-19. CDR3s include the opening cysteine and the closing phenylalanine or tryptophan. The order of the fields is D gene, clone size, V gene, J gene, CDR3 protein, CDR3 DNA. The D gene is left open where the match is weak. Size values are once, few and many counts, or a class for expanded clones, and some rows have none.

D: TRBD2
size: .
V: TRBV11-2
J: TRBJ2-2
CDR3: CASSSGTRVTGELFF
DNA: TGTGCCAGCAGCTCCGGGACTAGGGTCACCGGGGAGCTGTTTTTT

D: .
size: .
V: TRBV14
J: TRBJ2-6
CDR3: CASSHNRDSGANVLTF
DNA: TGTGCCAGCAGCCATAATCGCGACTCTGGGGCCAACGTCCTGACTTTC

D: TRBD2
size: .
V: TRBV30
J: TRBJ2-1
CDR3: CAWNAGGYNEQFF
DNA: TGTGCCTGGAACGCGGGAGGGTACAATGAGCAGTTCTTC

D: TRBD1
size: .
V: TRBV9
J: TRBJ2-2
CDR3: CASSNPGQGAGELFF
DNA: TGTGCCAGCAGCAACCCGGGACAGGGGGCGGGGGAGCTGTTTTTT

D: TRBD1
size: few
V: TRBV19
J: TRBJ2-2
CDR3: CASSTLGTGIAGELFF
DNA: TGTGCCAGTAGTACCCTCGGGACAGGGATCGCCGGGGAGCTGTTTTTT

D: .
size: .
V: TRBV3-1/TRBV3-2
J: TRBJ2-5
CDR3: CASSRLQETQYF
DNA: TGTGCCAGCAGCCGACTCCAAGAGACCCAGTACTTC

D: .
size: .
V: TRBV29-1
J: TRBJ2-1
CDR3: CSVDQEGLDEQFF
DNA: TGCAGCGTTGATCAGGAGGGGCTGGATGAGCAGTTCTTC

D: TRBD1
size: .
V: TRBV10-3
J: TRBJ2-1
CDR3: CAISDRGPYYNEQFF
DNA: TGTGCCATCAGTGATAGGGGGCCCTACTACAATGAGCAGTTCTTC

D: .
size: .
V: TRBV19
J: TRBJ2-1
CDR3: CASSPPPNEQFF
DNA: TGTGCCAGTAGTCCTCCCCCCAATGAGCAGTTCTTC

D: TRBD1
size: .
V: TRBV2
J: TRBJ1-1
CDR3: CAGSDRVGTEAFF
DNA: TGTGCCGGGTCTGACAGGGTTGGCACTGAAGCTTTCTTT